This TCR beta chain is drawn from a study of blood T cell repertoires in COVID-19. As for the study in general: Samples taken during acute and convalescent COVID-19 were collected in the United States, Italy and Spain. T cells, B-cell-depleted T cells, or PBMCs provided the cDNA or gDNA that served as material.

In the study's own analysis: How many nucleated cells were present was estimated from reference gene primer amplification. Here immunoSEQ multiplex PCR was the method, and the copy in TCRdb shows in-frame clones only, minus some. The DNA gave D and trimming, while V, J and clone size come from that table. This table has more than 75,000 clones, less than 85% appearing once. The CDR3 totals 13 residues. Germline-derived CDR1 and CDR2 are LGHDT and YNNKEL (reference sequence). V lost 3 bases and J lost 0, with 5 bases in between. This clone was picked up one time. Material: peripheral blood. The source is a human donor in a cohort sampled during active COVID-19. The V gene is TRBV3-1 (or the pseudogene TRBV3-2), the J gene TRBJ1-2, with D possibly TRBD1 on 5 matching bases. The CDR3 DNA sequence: TGTGCCAGCAGCCAGGGGCCTAACTATGGCTACACCTTC. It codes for CASSQGPNYGYTF.